This T cell receptor (beta chain) was sequenced for a study of cytomegalovirus exposure and HLA in healthy donors. Turning to the study itself: Membership in the Caucasian-associated ancestry cluster was found for around four fifths of roughly 360 genotyped donors.

The CDR3 spans 16 residues. The germline V gene encodes CDR1 MGHRA and CDR2 YSYEKL. Trimming took 0 bases from V and 0 from J, leaving 9 bases between them. This clone was observed a few times. Participants comprised healthy donors of bone marrow. Researchers ran the PCR with 60 Vbeta and 13 Jbeta primers. In the original processing: Approximately 73 million unique TCR beta chains, some 9.9 million shared, were counted in a later analysis. Sequencing was performed with immunoSEQ multiplex PCR; in TCRdb, only in-frame clones are kept and a portion is missing. That table is the source of V, J and clone size, and D and trimming were worked out from the DNA. The sample consists of fewer than 95,000 clones, about 66% of them appearing once.

The sequence was collected from a woman between 50 and 59 years old in good health and CMV-seropositive. The sequenced sample was PBMCs. The V and J genes are TRBV4-1 and TRBJ1-3; D is ambiguous. The CDR3 sequence is CASSQEAFNSGNTIYF. The CDR3 DNA sequence: TGCGCCAGCAGCCAAGAGGCCTTTAACTCTGGAAACACCATATATTTT.